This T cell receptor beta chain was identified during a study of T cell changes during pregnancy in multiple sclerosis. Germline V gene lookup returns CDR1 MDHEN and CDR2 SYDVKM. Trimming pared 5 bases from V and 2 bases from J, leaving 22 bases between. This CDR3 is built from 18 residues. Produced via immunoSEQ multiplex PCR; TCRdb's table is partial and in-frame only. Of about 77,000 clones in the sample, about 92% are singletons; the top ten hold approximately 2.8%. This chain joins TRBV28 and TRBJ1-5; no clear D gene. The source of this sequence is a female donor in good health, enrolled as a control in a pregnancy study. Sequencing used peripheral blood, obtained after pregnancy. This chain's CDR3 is CASSPYRSPGLRNQPQHF. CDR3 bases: TGTGCCAGCAGTCCGTATAGATCTCCCGGTCTTCGCAATCAGCCCCAGCATTTT.